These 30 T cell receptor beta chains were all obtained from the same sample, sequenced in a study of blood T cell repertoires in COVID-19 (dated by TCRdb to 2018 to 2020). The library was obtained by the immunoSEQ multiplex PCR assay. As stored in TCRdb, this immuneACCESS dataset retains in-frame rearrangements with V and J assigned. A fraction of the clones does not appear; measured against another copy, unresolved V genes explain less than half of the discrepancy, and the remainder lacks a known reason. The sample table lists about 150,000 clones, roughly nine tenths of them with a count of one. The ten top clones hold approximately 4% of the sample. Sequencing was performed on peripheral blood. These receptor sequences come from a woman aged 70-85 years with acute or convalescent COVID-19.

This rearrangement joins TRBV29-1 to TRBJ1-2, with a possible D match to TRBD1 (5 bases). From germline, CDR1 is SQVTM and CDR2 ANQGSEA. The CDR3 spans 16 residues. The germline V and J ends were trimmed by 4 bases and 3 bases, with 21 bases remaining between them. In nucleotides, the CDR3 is TGCAGCGTTGGGGGGGGACTCTCACCCGGTGACTATGGCTACACCTTC. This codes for CSVGGGLSPGDYGYTF.

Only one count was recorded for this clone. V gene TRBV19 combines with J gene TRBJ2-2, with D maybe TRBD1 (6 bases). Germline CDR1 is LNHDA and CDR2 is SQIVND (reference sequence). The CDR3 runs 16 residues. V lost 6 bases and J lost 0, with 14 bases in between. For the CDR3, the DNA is TGTGCCAGTAGGCTTAAGGACAGCGCGAACACCGGGGAGCTGTTTTTT. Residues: CASRLKDSANTGELFF.

CDR3 protein: CASSLGSAGVNEQFF. The CDR3 nucleotides read TGTGCCAGTAGTCTGGGTTCGGCGGGAGTCAATGAGCAGTTCTTC. The chain employs TRBV19 and TRBJ2-1; 7 nucleotides line up with TRBD2. Germline-derived CDR1 and CDR2 are LNHDA and SQIVND (reference sequence). The CDR3 is made up of 15 amino acids. V shed 5 bases, J shed 6 bases, and the junction held 10 bases outside the gene matches.

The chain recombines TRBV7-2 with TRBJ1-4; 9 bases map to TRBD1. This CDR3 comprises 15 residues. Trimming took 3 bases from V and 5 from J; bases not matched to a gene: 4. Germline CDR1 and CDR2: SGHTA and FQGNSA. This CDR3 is CASSFLGQGNEKLFF. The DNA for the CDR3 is TGTGCCAGCAGCTTCCTAGGACAGGGGAATGAAAAACTGTTTTTT. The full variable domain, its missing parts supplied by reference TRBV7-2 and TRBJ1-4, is GAGVSQSPSNKVTEKGKDVELRCDPISGHTALYWYRQSLGQGLEFLIYFQGNSAPDKSGLPSDRFSAERTGGSVSTLTIQRTQQEDSAVYLCASSFLGQGNEKLFFGSGTQLSVL.

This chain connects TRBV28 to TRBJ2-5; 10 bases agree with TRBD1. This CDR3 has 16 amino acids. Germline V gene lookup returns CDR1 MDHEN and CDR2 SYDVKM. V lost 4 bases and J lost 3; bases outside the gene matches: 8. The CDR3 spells CASSSTGTGVKETQYF. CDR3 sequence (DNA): TGTGCCAGCAGTTCTACCGGGACAGGGGTTAAAGAGACCCAGTACTTC.

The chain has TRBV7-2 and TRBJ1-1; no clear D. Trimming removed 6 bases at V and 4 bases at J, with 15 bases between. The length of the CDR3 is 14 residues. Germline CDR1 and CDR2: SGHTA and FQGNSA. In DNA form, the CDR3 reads TGTGCCAGCAGTAGAGGTAGGTCGGGCACTGAAGCTTTCTTT. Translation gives CASSRGRSGTEAFF.

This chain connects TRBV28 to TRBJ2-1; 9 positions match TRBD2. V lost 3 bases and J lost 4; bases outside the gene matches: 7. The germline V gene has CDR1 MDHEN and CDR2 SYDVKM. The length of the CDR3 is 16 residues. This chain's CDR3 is CASSFWGSGSYNEQFF. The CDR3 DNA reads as TGTGCCAGCAGTTTTTGGGGTAGCGGGAGTTACAATGAGCAGTTCTTC.

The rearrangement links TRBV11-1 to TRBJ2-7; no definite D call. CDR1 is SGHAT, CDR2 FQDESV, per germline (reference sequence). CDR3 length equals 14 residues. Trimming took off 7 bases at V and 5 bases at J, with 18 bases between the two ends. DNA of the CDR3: TGTGCCAGCACCGGAGCGCGATCTTCCAACGAGCAGTACTTC. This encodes CASTGARSSNEQYF.

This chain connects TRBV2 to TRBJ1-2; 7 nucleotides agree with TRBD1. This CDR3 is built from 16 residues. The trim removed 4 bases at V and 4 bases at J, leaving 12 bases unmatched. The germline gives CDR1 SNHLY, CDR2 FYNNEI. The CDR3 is CASSGPGTATFYGYTF. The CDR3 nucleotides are TGTGCCAGCAGTGGCCCCGGGACAGCTACTTTCTATGGCTACACCTTC.

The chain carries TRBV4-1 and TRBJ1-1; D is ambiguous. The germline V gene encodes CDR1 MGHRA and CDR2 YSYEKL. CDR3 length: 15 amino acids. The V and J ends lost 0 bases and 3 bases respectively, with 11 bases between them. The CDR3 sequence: CASSQDIRSYTEAFF. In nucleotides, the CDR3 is TGCGCCAGCAGCCAAGATATCAGGTCCTACACTGAAGCTTTCTTT.

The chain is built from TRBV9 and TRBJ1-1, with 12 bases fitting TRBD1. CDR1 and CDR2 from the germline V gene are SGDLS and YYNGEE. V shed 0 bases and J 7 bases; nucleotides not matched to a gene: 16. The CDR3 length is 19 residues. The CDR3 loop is CASSVAPLTGTGGSGEAFF. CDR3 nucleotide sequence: TGTGCCAGCAGCGTAGCCCCTTTGACCGGGACAGGGGGCTCCGGTGAAGCTTTCTTT.

The CDR3 sequence: CASSFLNEQFF. The CDR3 nucleotides read TGTGCCAGCAGTTTTCTCAATGAGCAGTTCTTC. This sequence joins TRBV12-3 or TRBV12-4 and TRBJ2-1, with no clear D. This CDR3 region has 11 residues. V was shortened by 3 bases and J by 6 bases, with 3 bases between the two germline ends.

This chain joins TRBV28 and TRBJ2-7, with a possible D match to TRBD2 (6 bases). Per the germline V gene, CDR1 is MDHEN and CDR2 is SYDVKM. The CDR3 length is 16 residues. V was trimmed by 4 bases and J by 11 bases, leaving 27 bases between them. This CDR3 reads CASSSSLRDWDSREYF. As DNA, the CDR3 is TGTGCCAGCAGTTCAAGCCTCCGGGACTGGGACTCGAGGGAGTACTTC.

The CDR3 region has the DNA TGTGCCACCACCGTAACAGGGGGCTACTATGGCTACACCTTC. Protein product: CATTVTGGYYGYTF. The rearrangement uses TRBV28 and TRBJ1-2, with 9 bases lining up with TRBD1. J lost 3 bases, V lost 10 bases, and 9 bases had no gene match. Germline V gives CDR1 MDHEN, CDR2 SYDVKM. The CDR3 runs to 14 residues.

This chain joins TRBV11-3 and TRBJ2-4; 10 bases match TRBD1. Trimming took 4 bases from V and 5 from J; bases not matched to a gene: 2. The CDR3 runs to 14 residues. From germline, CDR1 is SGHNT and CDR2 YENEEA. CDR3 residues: CASSSGTGENIQYF. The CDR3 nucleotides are TGTGCCAGCAGCTCCGGGACAGGGGAAAACATTCAGTACTTC.

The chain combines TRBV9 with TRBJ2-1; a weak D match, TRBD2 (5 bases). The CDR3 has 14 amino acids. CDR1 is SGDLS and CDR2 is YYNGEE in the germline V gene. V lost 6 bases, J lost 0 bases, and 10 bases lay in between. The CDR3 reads CASTPGSSYNEQFF. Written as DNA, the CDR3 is TGTGCCAGCACCCCGGGGAGCTCCTACAATGAGCAGTTCTTC.

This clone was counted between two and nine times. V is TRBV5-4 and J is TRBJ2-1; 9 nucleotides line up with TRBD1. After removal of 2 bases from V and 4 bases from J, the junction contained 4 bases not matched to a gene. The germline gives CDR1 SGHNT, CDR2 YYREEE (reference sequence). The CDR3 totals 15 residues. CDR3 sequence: CASSLPGQGYNEQFF. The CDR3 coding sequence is TGTGCCAGCAGCTTACCGGGACAGGGTTACAATGAGCAGTTCTTC.

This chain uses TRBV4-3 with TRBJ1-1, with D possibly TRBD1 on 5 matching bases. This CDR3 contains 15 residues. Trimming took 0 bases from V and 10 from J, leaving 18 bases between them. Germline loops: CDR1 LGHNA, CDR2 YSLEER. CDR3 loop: CASSQEDTPSWRAFF. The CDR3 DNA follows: TGCGCCAGCAGCCAAGAGGACACACCGTCCTGGAGAGCTTTCTTT.

The DNA for the CDR3 is TGTGCCACCCGGGACAGCCTGAACACTGAAGCTTTCTTT. This gives the protein CATRDSLNTEAFF. This rearrangement joins TRBV24-1 to TRBJ1-1, with 7 bases lining up with TRBD1. With 9 bases clipped from V and 0 bases from J, the junction kept 3 bases outside the gene matches. The CDR3 is 13 amino acids. CDR1 is KGHDR, CDR2 SFDVKD, per germline.

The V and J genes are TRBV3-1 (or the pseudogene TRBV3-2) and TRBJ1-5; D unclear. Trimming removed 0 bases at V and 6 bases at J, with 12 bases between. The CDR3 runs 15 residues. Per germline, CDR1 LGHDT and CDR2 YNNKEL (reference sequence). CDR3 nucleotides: TGTGCCAGCAGCCAAGATTTGACAACAGCTCAGCCCCAGCATTTT. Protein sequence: CASSQDLTTAQPQHF.

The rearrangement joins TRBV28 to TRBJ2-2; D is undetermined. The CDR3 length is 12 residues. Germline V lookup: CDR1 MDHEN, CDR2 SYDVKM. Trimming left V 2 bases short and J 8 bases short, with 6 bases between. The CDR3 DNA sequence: TGTGCCAGCAGTTTAACTGTGGGGGAGCTGTTTTTT. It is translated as CASSLTVGELFF.

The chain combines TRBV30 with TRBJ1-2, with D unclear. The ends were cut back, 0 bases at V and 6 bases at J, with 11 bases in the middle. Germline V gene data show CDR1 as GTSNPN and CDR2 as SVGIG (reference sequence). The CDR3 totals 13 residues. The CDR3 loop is CAWSVGPGDGYTF. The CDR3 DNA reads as TGTGCCTGGAGTGTAGGGCCGGGAGATGGCTACACCTTC.

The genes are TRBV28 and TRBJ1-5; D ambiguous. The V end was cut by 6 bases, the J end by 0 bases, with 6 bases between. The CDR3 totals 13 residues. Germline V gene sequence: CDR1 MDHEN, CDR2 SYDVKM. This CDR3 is CASSLNSNQPQHF. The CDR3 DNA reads TGTGCCAGCAGCCTTAATAGCAATCAGCCCCAGCATTTT.

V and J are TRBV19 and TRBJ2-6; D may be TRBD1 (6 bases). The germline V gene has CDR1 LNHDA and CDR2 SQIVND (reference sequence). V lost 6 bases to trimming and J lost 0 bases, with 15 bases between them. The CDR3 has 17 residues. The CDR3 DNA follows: TGTGCCAGTAGGATGACAGGTACCAACTCTGGGGCCAACGTCCTGACTTTC. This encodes CASRMTGTNSGANVLTF.

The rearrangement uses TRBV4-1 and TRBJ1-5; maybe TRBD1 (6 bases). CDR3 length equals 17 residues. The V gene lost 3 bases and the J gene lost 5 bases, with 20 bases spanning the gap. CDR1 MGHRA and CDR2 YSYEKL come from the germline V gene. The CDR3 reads CASSQTKDLGGYQPQHF. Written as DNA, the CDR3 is TGCGCCAGCAGCCAGACCAAGGACTTAGGGGGTTATCAGCCCCAGCATTTT.

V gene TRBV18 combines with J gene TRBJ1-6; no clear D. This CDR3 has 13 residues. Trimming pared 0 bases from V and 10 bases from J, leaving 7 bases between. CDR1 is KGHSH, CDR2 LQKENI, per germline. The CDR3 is CASSPPRASPLHF. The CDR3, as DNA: TGTGCCAGCTCACCACCGAGGGCCTCACCCCTCCACTTT.

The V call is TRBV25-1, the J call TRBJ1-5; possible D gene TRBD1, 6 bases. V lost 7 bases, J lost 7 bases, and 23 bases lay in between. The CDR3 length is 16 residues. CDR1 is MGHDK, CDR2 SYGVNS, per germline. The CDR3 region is CASTSCGGAFGQPQHF. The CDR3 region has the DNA TGTGCCAGCACCTCATGCGGGGGCGCGTTTGGACAGCCCCAGCATTTT.

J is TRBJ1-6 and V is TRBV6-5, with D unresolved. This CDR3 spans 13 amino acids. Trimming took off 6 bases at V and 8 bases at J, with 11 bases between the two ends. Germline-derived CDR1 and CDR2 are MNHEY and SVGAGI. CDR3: CASSYTAYSPLHF. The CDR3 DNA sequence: TGTGCCAGCAGCTATACCGCCTATTCACCCCTCCACTTT.

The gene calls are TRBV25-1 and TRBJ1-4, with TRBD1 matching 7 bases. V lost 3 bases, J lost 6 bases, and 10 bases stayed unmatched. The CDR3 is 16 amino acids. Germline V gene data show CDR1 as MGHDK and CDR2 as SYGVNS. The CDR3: CASSEGKTGRDEKLFF. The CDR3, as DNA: TGTGCCAGCAGTGAGGGGAAGACAGGGCGGGATGAAAAACTGTTTTTT.

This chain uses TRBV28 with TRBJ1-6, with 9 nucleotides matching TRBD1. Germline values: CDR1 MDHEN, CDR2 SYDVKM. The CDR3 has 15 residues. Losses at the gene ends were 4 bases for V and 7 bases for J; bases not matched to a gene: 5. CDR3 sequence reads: CASSSSGQGNSPLHF. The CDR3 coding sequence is TGTGCCAGCAGTTCCTCAGGACAGGGGAATTCACCCCTCCACTTT.